Given below is one T cell receptor beta chain in context. Antigen unknown. Using immunoSEQ multiplex PCR, the repertoire was profiled, and TCRdb retains in-frame clones only, with some absent. The sample lists around 700,000 clones; approximately 75% were seen once. This sample is part of a study of shared clonotypes between healthy human individuals. Study findings and constraints: Between a few donors, naive CD4 clonotypes were shared at a level of around 4.9%. Compared with memory subsets, naive subsets generally had larger estimated richness.

This CDR3 contains 14 residues. The germline V gene has CDR1 SNHLY and CDR2 FYNNEI. Trimming removed 7 bases from V and 7 bases from J, with 20 bases in between. The chain has TRBV2 and TRBJ2-7; possibly TRBD1 or TRBD2 for D (5 bases each). Sequenced input: memory CD4+ T cells sorted from blood. Subset reported: CD45RA-negative fraction. The TCR comes from a woman aged 25 to 39 in good health. CDR3 loop: CASTRGTVSMEQYF. DNA for the CDR3: TGTGCCAGCACCCGAGGGACCGTCAGTATGGAGCAGTACTTC.